The 19 T cell receptor beta chains given below trace back to one sample, sequenced in a study of PD-1 blockade in classical Hodgkin lymphoma. Time point indicated: cycle 4 day 1 (C4D1), after more than 5 weeks of nivolumab. Brentuximab vedotin exposure varied, and every patient relapsed after autologous stem cell transplantation. The repertoire was sequenced with immunoSEQ multiplex PCR; TCRdb's copy has only in-frame clones and lacks some. Altogether over 60,000 clones are present, roughly nine tenths being singletons, with the ten largest covering 10%. Sequencing used peripheral blood mononuclear cells (PBMCs), obtained before the fourth cycle of nivolumab. The receptors derive from a human donor with classical Hodgkin lymphoma.

This clone was counted a few times. The J gene is TRBJ1-1, the V gene TRBV27, with a tentative D call TRBD1 (5 bases). Germline CDR1 and CDR2: MNHEY and SMNVEV (reference sequence). V was trimmed by 5 bases and J by 1 base, leaving 17 bases between them. This CDR3 contains 16 residues. This CDR3 is CASSKELRDGNTEAFF. CDR3 nucleotides: TGTGCCAGCAGTAAAGAACTTCGGGACGGGAACACTGAAGCTTTCTTT.

The chain has TRBV13 and TRBJ2-7; D is undetermined. The germline gives CDR1 PRHDT, CDR2 FYEKMQ (reference sequence). The CDR3 extends over 14 amino acids. The germline V and J ends were trimmed by 2 bases and 4 bases, with 12 bases remaining between them. CDR3 sequence: CASSLPLMRYEQYF. In DNA form, the CDR3 reads TGTGCCAGCAGCTTACCTCTGATGAGGTACGAGCAGTACTTC.

V and J are TRBV28 and TRBJ2-7; 9 nucleotides line up with TRBD1. The germline V gene has CDR1 MDHEN and CDR2 SYDVKM. CDR3 length: 14 amino acids. After removal of 7 bases from V and 7 bases from J, the junction contained 11 bases not matched to a gene. The CDR3 region is CASTPGGQGQEQYF. The CDR3 DNA reads TGTGCCAGCACCCCGGGGGGACAGGGACAAGAGCAGTACTTC. The full variable domain, its missing parts supplied by reference TRBV28 and TRBJ2-7, is DVKVTQSSRYLVKRTGEKVFLECVQDMDHENMFWYRQDPGLGLRLIYFSYDVKMKEKGDIPEGYSVSREKKERFSLILESASTNQTSMYLCASTPGGQGQEQYFGPGTRLTVT.

The genes are TRBV6-6 and TRBJ1-6; 8 bases line up with TRBD1. After removal of 5 bases from V and 7 bases from J, the junction contained 10 bases not matched to a gene. CDR3 length equals 16 residues. Germline V gene sequence: CDR1 MNHNY, CDR2 SVGAGI (reference sequence). CDR3 protein: CASSHGQGGSNSPLHF. The CDR3 region has the DNA TGTGCCAGCAGTCACGGACAGGGAGGGTCCAATTCACCCCTCCACTTT.

The rearrangement uses TRBV9 and TRBJ2-1; 10 bases map to TRBD1. This CDR3 has 15 residues. Germline V gene sequence: CDR1 SGDLS, CDR2 YYNGEE. V was pared by 1 base and J by 6 bases, with 4 bases of the junction left unmatched. The CDR3 sequence is CASSVYGTGVNEQFF. The DNA for the CDR3 is TGTGCCAGCAGCGTATATGGGACAGGGGTCAATGAGCAGTTCTTC. Drawing the rest from reference TRBV9 and TRBJ2-1, the complete variable domain is DSGVTQTPKHLITATGQRVTLRCSPRSGDLSVYWYQQSLDQGLQFLIQYYNGEERAKGNILERFSAQQFPDLHSELNLSSLELGDSALYFCASSVYGTGVNEQFFGPGTRLTVL.

The chain has TRBV13 and TRBJ2-4; the match to TRBD1 covers 7 bases. Germline loops: CDR1 PRHDT, CDR2 FYEKMQ (reference sequence). The CDR3 is made up of 14 amino acids. The junction had 8 bases not matched to a gene; V was cut back by 5 bases and J by 7 bases. CDR3 residues: CASSQDRVVNIQYF. In DNA, the CDR3 is TGTGCCAGCAGCCAAGACAGGGTGGTCAACATTCAGTACTTC.

The count of this clone is one. Written as DNA, the CDR3 is TGTGCCAGCAGCTTAGCGGCGGGACAGGGAGGCACTGAAGCTTTCTTT. This gives the protein CASSLAAGQGGTEAFF. V and J are TRBV7-9 and TRBJ1-1, with 9 bases lining up with TRBD1. V shed 0 bases and J 4 bases; nucleotides not matched to a gene: 6. The germline gives CDR1 SEHNR, CDR2 FQNEAQ (reference sequence). This CDR3 contains 16 residues. Based on the CDR3 plus reference TRBV7-9 and TRBJ1-1, the full variable domain is DTGVSQNPRHKITKRGQNVTFRCDPISEHNRLYWYRQTLGQGPEFLTYFQNEAQLEKSRLLSDRFSAERPKGSFSTLEIQRTEQGDSAMYLCASSLAAGQGGTEAFFGQGTRLTVV.

The gene calls are TRBV19 and TRBJ2-7; the D gene is possibly TRBD1 (6 bases). The germline V gene encodes CDR1 LNHDA and CDR2 SQIVND (reference sequence). The V end was cut by 5 bases, the J end by 4 bases, with 15 bases between. This CDR3 region has 14 residues. This CDR3 is CASSRHQQGYEQYF. CDR3 DNA: TGTGCCAGTAGTCGACACCAACAGGGTTACGAGCAGTACTTC.

This clone was counted between two and nine times. The chain couples TRBV2 to TRBJ2-7; 10 positions agree with TRBD1. Per the germline V gene, CDR1 is SNHLY and CDR2 is FYNNEI. V lost 5 bases, J lost 3 bases, and 4 bases stayed unmatched. The CDR3 runs to 14 residues. The CDR3 bases are TGTGCCAGCAGTTCCGACAGGGGGCTCTACGAGCAGTACTTC. It yields the protein CASSSDRGLYEQYF.

The rearrangement links TRBV19 to TRBJ2-1, with D perhaps matching TRBD1 (5 bases). CDR1 and CDR2 from the germline V gene are LNHDA and SQIVND (reference sequence). CDR3 length equals 16 residues. V was trimmed by 4 bases and J by 3 bases, leaving 16 bases between them. The CDR3 DNA reads as TGTGCCAGTAGTACCCCGAGCAAAGGGGTCTACAATGAGCAGTTCTTC. This translates into CASSTPSKGVYNEQFF.

The rearrangement links TRBV13 to TRBJ2-4; 9 positions match TRBD1. CDR3 size: 13 residues. J lost 6 bases, V lost 4 bases, and 1 base had no gene match. CDR1 is PRHDT and CDR2 is FYEKMQ in the germline V gene (reference sequence). This chain's CDR3 is CASSSGQGNIQYF. The CDR3 region has the DNA TGTGCCAGCAGCTCGGGACAGGGAAACATTCAGTACTTC.

The gene calls are TRBV27 and TRBJ1-1; 7 positions match TRBD1. The CDR3 loop spans 16 amino acids. V gave up 4 bases and J gave up 3 bases; unmatched junction bases: 11. Looked up from germline, CDR1 is MNHEY and CDR2 is SMNVEV (reference sequence). As DNA, the CDR3 is TGTGCCAGCAGTTCCGACAAGACAGGGTACGACACTGAAGCTTTCTTT. The encoded protein is CASSSDKTGYDTEAFF.

The chain has TRBV5-1 and TRBJ1-2, with 7 bases matching TRBD1. Trimming took 3 bases from V and 3 from J; bases not matched to a gene: 8. Germline CDR1 is SGHRS and CDR2 is YFSETQ. The CDR3 is 15 amino acids. The CDR3 DNA is TGCGCCAGCAGCTGGGGGCTTACAGGGGACTATGGCTACACCTTC. Translation: CASSWGLTGDYGYTF.

The chain recombines TRBV18 with TRBJ1-2; 7 nucleotides agree with TRBD1. With V trimmed by 5 bases and J by 7 bases, 13 bases remained unmatched. The CDR3 has 15 amino acids. Germline CDR1 reads KGHSH; CDR2 reads LQKENI. Here the CDR3 reads CASSGKQRQGVGYTF. The CDR3 bases are TGTGCCAGCTCAGGAAAGCAGCGACAGGGCGTTGGCTACACCTTC.

This clone was counted a single time. The V and J genes are TRBV4-2 and TRBJ2-7; 7 bases are shared with TRBD2. Germline V gene lookup returns CDR1 LGHNA and CDR2 YNFKEQ. V lost 0 bases to trimming and J lost 2 bases; unmatched junction nucleotides: 7. The CDR3 has 16 amino acids. The CDR3 sequence is CASSQDGGRATYEQYF. The CDR3 DNA reads TGTGCCAGCAGCCAAGATGGAGGGAGGGCAACCTACGAGCAGTACTTC.

This sequence joins TRBV7-9 and TRBJ1-6; D unclear. Trimming cost V 5 bases and J 13 bases, with 15 bases left between them. Germline loops: CDR1 SEHNR, CDR2 FQNEAQ (reference sequence). The CDR3 contains 13 residues. CDR3 in DNA: TGTGCCAGCAGCGGCCGACTGTCCTTCCCCCTCCACTTT. Its protein is CASSGRLSFPLHF.

This chain links TRBV5-1 with TRBJ2-3; 9 bases align to TRBD1. Germline trimming cut 2 bases from V and 5 bases from J; bases unmatched to any gene: 9. The germline CDR1 and CDR2 sequences are SGHRS and YFSETQ. This CDR3 is 16 amino acids long. The CDR3: CASSFRDRDVLDTQYF. The DNA for the CDR3 is TGCGCCAGCAGCTTCAGGGACAGGGACGTTCTAGATACGCAGTATTTT.

Here the CDR3 DNA reads TGTGCCTGGAGCGCGTATCGGGGAAACACTGAAGCTTTCTTT. This translates into CAWSAYRGNTEAFF. The genes are TRBV30 and TRBJ1-1, with D unclear. The CDR3 spans 14 residues. Trimming shortened V by 3 bases and J by 2 bases, and 13 bases separated the two germline ends. Germline-derived CDR1 and CDR2 are GTSNPN and SVGIG (reference sequence).

V and J are TRBV2 and TRBJ1-3; D remains unclear. The CDR3 is 14 residues long. Deletions cut 1 base from V and 7 bases from J, with 11 bases between. CDR1 and CDR2 from the germline V gene are SNHLY and FYNNEI. Here the CDR3 reads CASSEGGRRNTIYF. The CDR3 nucleotides read TGTGCCAGCAGTGAAGGAGGGAGGAGGAACACCATATATTTT.